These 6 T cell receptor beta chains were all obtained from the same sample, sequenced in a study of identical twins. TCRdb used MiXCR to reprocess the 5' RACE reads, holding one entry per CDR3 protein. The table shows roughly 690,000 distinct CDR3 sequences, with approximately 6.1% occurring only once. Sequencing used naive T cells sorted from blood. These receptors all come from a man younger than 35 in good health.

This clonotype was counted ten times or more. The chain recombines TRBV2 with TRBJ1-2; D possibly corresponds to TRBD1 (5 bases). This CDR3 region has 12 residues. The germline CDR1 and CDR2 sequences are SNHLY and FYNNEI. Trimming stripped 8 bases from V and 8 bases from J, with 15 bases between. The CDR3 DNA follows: TGTGCCAGCGTGGAAGGTGGGGGAGGCTACACCTTC. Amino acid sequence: CASVEGGGGYTF. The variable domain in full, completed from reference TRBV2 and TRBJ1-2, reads EPEVTQTPSHQVTQMGQEVILRCVPISNHLYFYWYRQILGQKVEFLVSFYNNEISEKSEIFDDQFSVERPDGSNFTLKIRSTKLEDSAMYFCASVEGGGGYTFGSGTRLTVV.

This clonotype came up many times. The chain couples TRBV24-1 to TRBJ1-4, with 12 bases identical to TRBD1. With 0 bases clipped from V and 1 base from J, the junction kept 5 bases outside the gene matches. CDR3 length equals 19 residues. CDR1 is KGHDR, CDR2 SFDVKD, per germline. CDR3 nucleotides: TGTGCCACCAGTGATTTGAGGGACAGGGGGCAGGAAACTAATGAAAAACTGTTTTTT. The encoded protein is CATSDLRDRGQETNEKLFF.

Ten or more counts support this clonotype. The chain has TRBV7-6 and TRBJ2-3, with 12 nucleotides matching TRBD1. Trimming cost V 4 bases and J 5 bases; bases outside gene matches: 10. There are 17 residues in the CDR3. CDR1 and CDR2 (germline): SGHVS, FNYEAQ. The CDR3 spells CASSSLGQGARGDTQYF. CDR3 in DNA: TGTGCCAGCAGCTCCTTGGGACAGGGGGCGCGGGGAGATACGCAGTATTTT.

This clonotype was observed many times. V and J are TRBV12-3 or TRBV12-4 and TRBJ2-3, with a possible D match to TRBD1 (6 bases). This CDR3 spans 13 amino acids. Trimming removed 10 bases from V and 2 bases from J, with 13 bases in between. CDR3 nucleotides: TGTGCCAACACGGGACACATCACAGATACGCAGTATTTT. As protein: CANTGHITDTQYF.

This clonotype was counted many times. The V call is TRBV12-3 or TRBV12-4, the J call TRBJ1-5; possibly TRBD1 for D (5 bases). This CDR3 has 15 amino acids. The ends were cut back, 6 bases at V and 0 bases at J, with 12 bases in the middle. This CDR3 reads CASSPGTASNQPQHF. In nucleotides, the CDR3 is TGTGCCAGCAGCCCCGGGACCGCTAGCAATCAGCCCCAGCATTTT.

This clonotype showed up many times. The CDR3 DNA sequence: TGCGCCAGCATAAGGATGGTCCCGGGAGTGCGATACAATGAGCAGTTCTTC. Its protein product is CASIRMVPGVRYNEQFF. The genes are TRBV10-1 and TRBJ2-1, with D maybe TRBD2 (6 bases). CDR1 is WNHNN and CDR2 is SYGVQD in the germline V gene (reference sequence). V lost 7 bases and J lost 4, with 23 bases in between. This CDR3 is 17 amino acids long.